The clone carrying this TCR beta chain was detected ten times or more. The germline V gene encodes CDR1 SEHNR and CDR2 FQNEAQ (reference sequence). The trim removed 3 bases at V and 2 bases at J, leaving 7 bases unmatched. The CDR3 is 17 amino acids. This entry is derived from a study of blood T cells in healthy people across ages. The second PCR ran roughly 6 to 12 cycles with a sample-barcoded 5' primer and J-beta primers. TCRdb re-analysed the 5' RACE reads in MiXCR, keeping a single row per CDR3 protein. The sample lists around 870,000 distinct CDR3 sequences, 25% to 30% seen once, with 15% to 20% in the top ten.

Sample: blood. The TCR sequence derives from a woman older than 75 in good health. The chain employs TRBV7-9 and TRBJ2-5; 12 bases agree with TRBD2. The CDR3 nucleotides are TGTGCCAGCAGCTTTACGACTAGCGGGGGCCCACAAGAGACCCAGTACTTC. It specifies CASSFTTSGGPQETQYF.